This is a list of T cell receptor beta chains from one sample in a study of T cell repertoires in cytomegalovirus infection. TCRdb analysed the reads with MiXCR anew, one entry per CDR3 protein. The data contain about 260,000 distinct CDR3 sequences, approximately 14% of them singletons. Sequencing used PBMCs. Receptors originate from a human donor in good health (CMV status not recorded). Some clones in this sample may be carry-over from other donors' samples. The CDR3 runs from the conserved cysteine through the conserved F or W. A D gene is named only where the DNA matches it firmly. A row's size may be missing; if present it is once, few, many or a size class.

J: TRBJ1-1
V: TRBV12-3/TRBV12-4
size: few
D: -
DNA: TGTGCCAGCTGGTCGACCGCTGAAGCTTTCTTT
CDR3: CASWSTAEAFF

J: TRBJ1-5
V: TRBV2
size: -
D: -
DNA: TGTGCCAGCAGTGGACCTGGGGCAGGACATAGCAATCAGCCCCAGCATTTT
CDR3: CASSGPGAGHSNQPQHF

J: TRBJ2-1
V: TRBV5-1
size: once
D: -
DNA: TGCGCCAGCAGCCCCCCGGTGACCGGTTCCTACAATGAGCAGTTCTTC
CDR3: CASSPPVTGSYNEQFF

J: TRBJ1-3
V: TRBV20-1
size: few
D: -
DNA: TGCAGTGCTAGGTTCGGGGGAAACACCATATATTTT
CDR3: CSARFGGNTIYF

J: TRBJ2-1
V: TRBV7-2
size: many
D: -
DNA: TGTGCCAGCAGCTCGGGACAAAGCTCCTACAATGAGCAGTTCTTC
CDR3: CASSSGQSSYNEQFF

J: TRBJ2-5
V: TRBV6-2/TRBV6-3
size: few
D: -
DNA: TGTGCCAGCAGTTACCCTTCGGTCCACCTCGAGTACTTC
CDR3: CASSYPSVHLEYF

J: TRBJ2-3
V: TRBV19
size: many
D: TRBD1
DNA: TGTGCCACCGGGGACAGGAACACAGATACGCAGTATTTT
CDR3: CATGDRNTDTQYF

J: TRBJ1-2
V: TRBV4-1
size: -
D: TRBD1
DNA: TGCGCCAGCAGCCGCTCGACAGGGGCGACCTATGGCTACACCTTC
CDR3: CASSRSTGATYGYTF

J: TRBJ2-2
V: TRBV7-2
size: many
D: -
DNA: TGTGCCAGCAGCTACGACACCGGGGAGCTGTTTTTT
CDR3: CASSYDTGELFF

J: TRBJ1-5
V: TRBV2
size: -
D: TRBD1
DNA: TGTGCCAGCAGTGAAAGGGGACAGCAAAGAAGGCAGCCCCAGCATTTT
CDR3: CASSERGQQRRQPQHF